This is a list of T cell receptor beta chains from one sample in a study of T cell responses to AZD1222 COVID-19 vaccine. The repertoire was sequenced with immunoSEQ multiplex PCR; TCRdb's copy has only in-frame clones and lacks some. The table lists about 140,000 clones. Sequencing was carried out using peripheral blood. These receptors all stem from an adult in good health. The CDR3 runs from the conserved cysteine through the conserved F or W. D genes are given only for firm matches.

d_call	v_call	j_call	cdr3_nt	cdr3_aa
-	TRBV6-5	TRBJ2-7	TGTGCCAGCAGTAACGGCGCGGGCAGACGCTACGAGCAGTACTTC	CASSNGAGRRYEQYF
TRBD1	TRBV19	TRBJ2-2	TGTGCCAGTAGTTCCCACAGGGGCCCGAACACCGGGGAGCTGTTTTTT	CASSSHRGPNTGELFF
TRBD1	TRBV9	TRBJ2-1	TGTGCCAGCAGCGCCGGGACAGGGGGTTCTCATGAGCAGTTCTTC	CASSAGTGGSHEQFF
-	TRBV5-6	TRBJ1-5	TGTGCCAGCAGCTTGCTACAAAGCAATCAGCCCCAGCATTTT	CASSLLQSNQPQHF
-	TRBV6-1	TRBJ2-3	TGTGCCAGCAGTGACCAGGGATACTCGGATACGCAGTATTTT	CASSDQGYSDTQYF
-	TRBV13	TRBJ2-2	TGTGCCAGCAGCTTCCAAAACACCGGGGAGCTGTTTTTT	CASSFQNTGELFF
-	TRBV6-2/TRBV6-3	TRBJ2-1	TGTGCCAGCAGTTCCCACGCCGGGGGCTCCTACAATGAGCAGTTCTTC	CASSSHAGGSYNEQFF
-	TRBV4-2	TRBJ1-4	TGTGCCAGCAGCCCCGGGACCGCCGGTGAAAAACTGTTTTTT	CASSPGTAGEKLFF
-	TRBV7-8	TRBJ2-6	TGTGCCAGCAGCTTTTATCAGCTCTCTGGGGCCAACGTCCTGACTTTC	CASSFYQLSGANVLTF
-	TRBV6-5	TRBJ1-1	TGTGCCAGCAGTACCAAGAGGACCACTGAAGCTTTCTTT	CASSTKRTTEAFF
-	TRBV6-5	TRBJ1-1	TGTGCCAGCAGTCCCAGGGTGAACACTGAAGCTTTCTTT	CASSPRVNTEAFF
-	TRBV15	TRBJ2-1	TGTGCCACCAGCAGAGATAAGGGGCCGAATGAGCAGTTCTTC	CATSRDKGPNEQFF
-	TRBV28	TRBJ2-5	TGTGCCAGCAGTTTAGTTTATGAGACCCAGTACTTC	CASSLVYETQYF
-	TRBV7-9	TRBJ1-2	TGTGCCAGCAGCACCCGGAACGATGGCTACACCTTC	CASSTRNDGYTF
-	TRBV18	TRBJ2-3	TGTGCCAGCTCACCACTCGGCGGGACTAGCACAGATACGCAGTATTTT	CASSPLGGTSTDTQYF
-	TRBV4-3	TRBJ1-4	TGCGCCAGCAGCCAAGACCCGGGTTCAAGAGAAAAACTGTTTTTT	CASSQDPGSREKLFF
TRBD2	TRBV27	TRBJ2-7	TGTGCCAGCAGCTTGACGACTAGCGGGGGTTTCTACGAGCAGTACTTC	CASSLTTSGGFYEQYF
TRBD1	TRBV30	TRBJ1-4	TGTGCCTGGAGTGTAAATCTGGGACAGGGTGGGAATGAAAAACTGTTTTTT	CAWSVNLGQGGNEKLFF
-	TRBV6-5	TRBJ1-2	TGTGCCAGCAGCCCCCGATCTGACTATGGCTACACCTTC	CASSPRSDYGYTF
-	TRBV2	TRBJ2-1	TGTGCCAGCAGTGAGTGGGCGGGGAACTCCTACAATGAGCAGTTCTTC	CASSEWAGNSYNEQFF
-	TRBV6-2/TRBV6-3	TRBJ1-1	TGTGCCAGCAGTTACTCCGGGATCATGGGGGACACTGAAGCTTTCTTT	CASSYSGIMGDTEAFF
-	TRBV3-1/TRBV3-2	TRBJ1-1	TGTGCCAGCAGCCAATATTCTGAAGCTTTCTTT	CASSQYSEAFF
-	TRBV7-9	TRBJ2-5	TGTGCCAGCAGCTTAGCCCAGAAAGAGACCCAGTACTTC	CASSLAQKETQYF
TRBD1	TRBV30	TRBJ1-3	TGTGCCTGGAGATCCGGGACAGGGGTTTTCTCCGGAAACACCATATATTTT	CAWRSGTGVFSGNTIYF
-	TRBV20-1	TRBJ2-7	TGCAGTGCGGGGAACTACGAGCAGTACTTC	CSAGNYEQYF
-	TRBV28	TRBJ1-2	TGTGCCAGCAGTACCCTCCCCACAGGCAGCTATGGCTACACCTTC	CASSTLPTGSYGYTF
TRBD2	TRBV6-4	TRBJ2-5	TGTGCCAGCAGTGACTTAGTATCTTCTAGCGGGGGAAAGACCCAGTACTTC	CASSDLVSSSGGKTQYF
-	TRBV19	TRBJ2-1	TGTGCCAGTAGTCCGGAGGGGGAGCCCTACAATGAGCAGTTCTTC	CASSPEGEPYNEQFF
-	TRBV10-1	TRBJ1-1	TGCGCCAGCAGTGAGTATGGGAACACTGAAGCTTTCTTT	CASSEYGNTEAFF
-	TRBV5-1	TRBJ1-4	TGCGCCAGCAGCTTGACGTCGCCAGGGGTTGAAAAACTGTTTTTT	CASSLTSPGVEKLFF
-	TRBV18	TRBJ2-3	TGTGCCAGCTCACTACCGGGCACAGATACGCAGTATTTT	CASSLPGTDTQYF
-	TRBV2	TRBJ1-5	TGTGCCAGCAGTGAATTCAGAGCAGGCAATCAGCCCCAGCATTTT	CASSEFRAGNQPQHF
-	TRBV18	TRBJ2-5	TGTGCCAGCTCACAGGGCCTCGAAGAGACCCAGTACTTC	CASSQGLEETQYF
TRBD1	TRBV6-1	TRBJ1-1	TGTGCCAGCAGTGAAGCTTTCCAGGACAGGGGCAACACTGAAGCTTTCTTT	CASSEAFQDRGNTEAFF
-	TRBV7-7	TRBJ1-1	TGTGCCAGCAAAGTGTCAGAAGATAACACTGAAGCTTTCTTT	CASKVSEDNTEAFF
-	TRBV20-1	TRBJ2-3	TGCAGTGTGGCGAGCACAGATACGCAGTATTTT	CSVASTDTQYF
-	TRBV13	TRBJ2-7	TGTGCCAGCAGAGCGGCTACGGACGGTCCCTACGAGCAGTACTTC	CASRAATDGPYEQYF
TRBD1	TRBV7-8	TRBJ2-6	TGTGCCAGCAGCAACGGACAGGTCTCTGGGGCCAACGTCCTGACTTTC	CASSNGQVSGANVLTF
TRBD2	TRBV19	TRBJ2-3	TGTGCCAGTAGCTTAGCGGGGGCCCGCACAGATACGCAGTATTTT	CASSLAGARTDTQYF
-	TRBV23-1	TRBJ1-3	TGCGCCAGCAGTCAGTCGCAGACCTCTGGAAACACCATATATTTT	CASSQSQTSGNTIYF
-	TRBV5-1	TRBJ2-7	TGCGCCAGCAGCCTGAGGCCATCATTCACAGGAGGGGAATACTACGAGCAGTACTTC	CASSLRPSFTGGEYYEQYF
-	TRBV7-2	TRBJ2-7	TGTGCCAGCAGCTTGGGGCCCGGGGAGTACTTC	CASSLGPGEYF
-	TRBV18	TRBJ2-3	TGTGCCAGCTCACCATTCTCCCGGACTCCTCTTGGCACAGATACGCAGTATTTT	CASSPFSRTPLGTDTQYF
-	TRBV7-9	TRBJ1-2	TGTGCCAGCAGCTTAATCCCCATGAGGGCTAACTATGGCTACACCTTC	CASSLIPMRANYGYTF
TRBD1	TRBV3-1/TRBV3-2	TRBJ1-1	TGTGCCAGCAGCCAAGGGACAGGGAATTTCTTT	CASSQGTGNFF
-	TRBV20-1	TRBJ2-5	TGCAGTGGTGGGGAAGAGACCCAGTACTTC	CSGGEETQYF
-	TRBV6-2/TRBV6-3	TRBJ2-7	TGTGCCAGCAGTTACTCGGGTAGTAACTACGAGCAGTACTTC	CASSYSGSNYEQYF
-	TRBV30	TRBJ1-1	TGTGCCTGGAGTGTAACGGCGAACACTGAAGCTTTCTTT	CAWSVTANTEAFF
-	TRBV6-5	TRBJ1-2	TGTGCCAGCAGTTACTCGACTCCGGGAAGCTACTATGGCTACACCTTC	CASSYSTPGSYYGYTF
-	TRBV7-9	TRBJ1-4	TGTGCCAGCGGCCAGACTACGTTGGAAAAACTGTTTTTT	CASGQTTLEKLFF
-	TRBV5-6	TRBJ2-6	TGTGCCAGCAGCTTTCGGGGCTCTGGGGCCAACGTCCTGACTTTC	CASSFRGSGANVLTF
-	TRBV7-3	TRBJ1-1	TGTGCCAGCAGCTTAGATCGGGGGGTAGATCTGGCTTTCTTT	CASSLDRGVDLAFF
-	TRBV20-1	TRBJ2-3	TGCAGTGCTAGTTCCGGGGGCGCAGATACGCAGTATTTT	CSASSGGADTQYF